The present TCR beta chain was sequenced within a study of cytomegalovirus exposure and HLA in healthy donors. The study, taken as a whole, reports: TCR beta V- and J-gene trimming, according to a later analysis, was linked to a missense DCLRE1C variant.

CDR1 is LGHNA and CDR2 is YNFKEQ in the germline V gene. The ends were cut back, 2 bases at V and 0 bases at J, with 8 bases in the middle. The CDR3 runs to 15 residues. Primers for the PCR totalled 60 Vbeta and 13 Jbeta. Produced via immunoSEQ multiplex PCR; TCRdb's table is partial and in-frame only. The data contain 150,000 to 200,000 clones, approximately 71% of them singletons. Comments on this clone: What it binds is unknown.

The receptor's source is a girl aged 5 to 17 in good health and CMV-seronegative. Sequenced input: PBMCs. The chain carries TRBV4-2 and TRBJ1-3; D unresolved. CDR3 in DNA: TGTGCCAGCAGCCAACAAGCAGGCTCTGGAAACACCATATATTTT. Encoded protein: CASSQQAGSGNTIYF.